This T cell receptor beta chain was captured in a study of blood T cell repertoires in COVID-19. From germline, CDR1 is MNHNS and CDR2 SASEGT. The CDR3 consists of 15 residues. A remark on this clone: The junction does not match germline at one end; this may be a read error.

Here immunoSEQ multiplex PCR was the method, and the copy in TCRdb shows in-frame clones only, minus some. The table has over 450,000 clones, roughly nine tenths seen once. This TCR was sampled from a woman in her fifties or sixties with COVID-19, enrolled during active disease. The rearrangement uses TRBV6-1 and TRBJ2-7; 12 bases are a match to TRBD2. The source material was peripheral blood. The CDR3 sequence is CASREGLAGSYEQYF. Written as DNA, the CDR3 is TGTGCCAGCAGGGAAGGACTAGCGGGGTCCTACGAGCAGTACTTC.